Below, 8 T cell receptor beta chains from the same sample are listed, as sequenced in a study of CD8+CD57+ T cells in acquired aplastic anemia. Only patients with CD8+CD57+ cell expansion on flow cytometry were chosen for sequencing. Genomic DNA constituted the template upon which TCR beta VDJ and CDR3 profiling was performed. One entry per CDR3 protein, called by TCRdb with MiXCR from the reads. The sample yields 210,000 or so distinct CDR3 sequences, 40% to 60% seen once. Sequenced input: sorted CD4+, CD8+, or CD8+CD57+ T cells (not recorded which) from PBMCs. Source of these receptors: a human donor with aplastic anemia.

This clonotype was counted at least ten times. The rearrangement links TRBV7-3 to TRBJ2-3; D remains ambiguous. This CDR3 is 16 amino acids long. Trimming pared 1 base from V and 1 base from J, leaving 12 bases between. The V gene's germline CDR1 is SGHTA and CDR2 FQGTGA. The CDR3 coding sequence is TGTGCCAGCAGCTTAAGACCCACTGGGGGCACAGATACGCAGTATTTT. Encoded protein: CASSLRPTGGTDTQYF. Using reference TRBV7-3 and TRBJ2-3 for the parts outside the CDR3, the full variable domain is GAGVSQTPSNKVTEKGKYVELRCDPISGHTALYWYRQSLGQGPEFLIYFQGTGAADDSGLPNDRFFAVRPEGSVSTLKIQRTERGDSAVYLCASSLRPTGGTDTQYFGPGTRLTVL.

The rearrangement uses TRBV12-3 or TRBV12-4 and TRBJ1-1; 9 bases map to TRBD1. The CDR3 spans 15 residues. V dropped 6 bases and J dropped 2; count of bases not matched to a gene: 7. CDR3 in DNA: TGTGCCAGCAGCCTAATGGGACAGGGAAACACTGAAGCTTTCTTT. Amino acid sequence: CASSLMGQGNTEAFF.

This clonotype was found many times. CDR3 loop: CASSLRGGQGYTF. The DNA of the CDR3 is TGTGCCAGCAGTTTGCGGGGGGGGCAGGGCTACACCTTC. This chain joins TRBV12-3 or TRBV12-4 and TRBJ1-2, with D possibly being TRBD1 (6 bases). V lost 3 bases, J lost 8 bases, and 13 bases lay in between. The CDR3 sequence is 13 residues long.

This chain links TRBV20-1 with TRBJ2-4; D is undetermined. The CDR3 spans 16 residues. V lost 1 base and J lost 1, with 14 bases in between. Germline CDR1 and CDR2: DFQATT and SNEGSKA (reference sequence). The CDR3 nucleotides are TGCAGTGCTAGAGCCCCGGGCGTCTGGGCCAAAAACATTCAGTACTTC. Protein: CSARAPGVWAKNIQYF.

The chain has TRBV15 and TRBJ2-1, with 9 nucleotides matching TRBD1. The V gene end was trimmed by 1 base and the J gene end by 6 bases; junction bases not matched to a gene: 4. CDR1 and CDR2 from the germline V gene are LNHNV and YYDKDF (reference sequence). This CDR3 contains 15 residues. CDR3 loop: CATSRGPGQGNEQFF. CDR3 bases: TGTGCCACCAGCAGAGGTCCGGGACAGGGCAATGAGCAGTTCTTC.

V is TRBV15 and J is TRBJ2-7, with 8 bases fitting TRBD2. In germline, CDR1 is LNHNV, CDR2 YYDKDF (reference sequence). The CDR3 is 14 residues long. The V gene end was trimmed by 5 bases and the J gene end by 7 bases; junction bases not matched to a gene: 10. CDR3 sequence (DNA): TGTGCCACCAGCCTTGGGCGGGGGGCGAGGGAGCAGTACTTC. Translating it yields CATSLGRGAREQYF.

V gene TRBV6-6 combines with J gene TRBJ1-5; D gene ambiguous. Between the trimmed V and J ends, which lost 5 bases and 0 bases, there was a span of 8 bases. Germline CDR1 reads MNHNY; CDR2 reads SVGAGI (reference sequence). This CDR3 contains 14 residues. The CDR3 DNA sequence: TGTGCCAGCAGTGCCACAGCTAGCAATCAGCCCCAGCATTTT. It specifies CASSATASNQPQHF.

The CDR3, as DNA: TGTGCCAGCAGCCTAAAGGGGGATTGGAACACTGAAGCTTTCTTT. Its protein is CASSLKGDWNTEAFF. This chain connects TRBV5-5 to TRBJ1-1; TRBD1 might be the D (6 bases). This CDR3 region has 15 residues. Trimming took off 4 bases at V and 1 base at J, with 14 bases between the two ends. Germline-derived CDR1 and CDR2 are SGHKS and YYEKEE (reference sequence).